Following are 24 T cell receptor beta chains from one sample sequenced in a study of blood T cell repertoires in COVID-19. Method: immunoSEQ multiplex PCR; TCRdb's copy keeps in-frame clones and lacks some. Here the sample spans 130,000 to 150,000 clones, just under 85% being singletons. Material: peripheral blood. The receptors come from a woman aged 80 or over with acute or convalescent COVID-19.

V is TRBV15 and J is TRBJ1-2; no reliable D call. CDR3 length: 14 amino acids. V was trimmed by 0 bases and J by 0 bases, leaving 5 bases between them. The V gene's germline CDR1 is LNHNV and CDR2 YYDKDF (reference sequence). CDR3 in amino acids: CATSRDTANYGYTF. CDR3 bases: TGTGCCACCAGCAGAGATACGGCTAACTATGGCTACACCTTC. Full variable domain (missing parts from reference TRBV15 and TRBJ1-2): DAMVIQNPRYQVTQFGKPVTLSCSQTLNHNVMYWYQQKSSQAPKLLFHYYDKDFNNEADTPDNFQSRRPNTSFCFLDIRSPGLGDTAMYLCATSRDTANYGYTFGSGTRLTVV.

The V gene is TRBV9, the J gene TRBJ2-1; 10 nucleotides line up with TRBD1. The germline CDR1 and CDR2 sequences are SGDLS and YYNGEE. V lost 4 bases and J lost 9; bases outside the gene matches: 13. The CDR3 runs to 16 residues. CDR3 coding DNA: TGTGCCAGCAGCCCAAATGTCAGGGGACAGGGGATTGAGCAGTTCTTC. Amino acid sequence: CASSPNVRGQGIEQFF.

The chain uses TRBV18 and TRBJ1-2, with D perhaps matching TRBD1 (5 bases). The CDR3 contains 11 residues. Germline assignment: CDR1 KGHSH and CDR2 LQKENI. The V end lost 6 bases, the J end lost 13 bases, and 15 bases lay between the germline ends. The CDR3 reads CASSPSGPSTF. The CDR3, as DNA: TGTGCCAGCTCTCCCTCAGGGCCAAGCACCTTC. Looking up the rest from reference TRBV18 and TRBJ1-2 gives the full variable domain: NAGVMQNPRHLVRRRGQEARLRCSPMKGHSHVYWYRQLPEEGLKFMVYLQKENIIDESGMPKERFSAEFPKEGPSILRIQQVVRGDSAAYFCASSPSGPSTFGSGTRLTVV.

The chain couples TRBV7-9 to TRBJ1-1; D remains ambiguous. The germline V and J ends were trimmed by 4 bases and 0 bases, with 9 bases remaining between them. CDR1 is SEHNR, CDR2 FQNEAQ, per germline (reference sequence). This CDR3 region has 14 residues. CDR3 sequence (DNA): TGTGCCAGCAGCTCCCGAGGGTTGAACACTGAAGCTTTCTTT. Protein sequence: CASSSRGLNTEAFF.

The chain uses TRBV7-3 and TRBJ1-1; 7 nucleotides line up with TRBD1. The CDR3 has 13 residues. The germline gives CDR1 SGHTA, CDR2 FQGTGA. The V and J ends lost 10 bases and 0 bases, in that order; junction bases with no gene match: 5. In nucleotides, the CDR3 is TGTGCCACGGGACAGCTCATGAACACTGAAGCTTTCTTT. Translated, it gives CATGQLMNTEAFF.

The chain is built from TRBV3-1 (or the pseudogene TRBV3-2) and TRBJ1-3; 9 bases fit TRBD1. V shed 8 bases and J 7 bases; nucleotides not matched to a gene: 15. Germline loops: CDR1 LGHDT, CDR2 YNNKEL (reference sequence). The CDR3 covers 16 residues. The CDR3 protein is CASGPFRDRAWNTIYF. The CDR3 nucleotides are TGTGCCAGCGGTCCTTTCCGGGACAGGGCCTGGAACACCATATATTTT.

The chain combines TRBV5-3 with TRBJ1-1; D not certain. TRBV5-3 is annotated as an ORF whose role is uncertain. Trimming took off 0 bases at V and 10 bases at J, with 10 bases between the two ends. The CDR3 is 12 amino acids. The CDR3 sequence is CARSLVSPRAFF. The CDR3 bases are TGTGCCAGAAGCTTGGTGAGTCCGCGAGCTTTCTTT.

J is TRBJ1-5 and V is TRBV2; a possible D gene is TRBD1 (6 bases). Deletions cut 6 bases from V and 4 bases from J, with 13 bases between. The CDR3 runs to 14 residues. The germline V gene encodes CDR1 SNHLY and CDR2 FYNNEI. The CDR3 DNA reads as TGTGCCAGCAGCCCCGGACAGAGGAATCAGCCCCAGCATTTT. It translates to CASSPGQRNQPQHF. Filled out from reference TRBV2 and TRBJ1-5, the complete variable domain reads EPEVTQTPSHQVTQMGQEVILRCVPISNHLYFYWYRQILGQKVEFLVSFYNNEISEKSEIFDDQFSVERPDGSNFTLKIRSTKLEDSAMYFCASSPGQRNQPQHFGDGTRLSIL.

The chain uses TRBV10-2 and TRBJ1-1; no clear D gene. Germline assignment: CDR1 WSHSY and CDR2 SAAADI. V lost 0 bases and J 4 bases, leaving 9 bases between the germline ends. The CDR3 length is 14 residues. CDR3 in amino acids: CASSESSGFTEAFF. The CDR3 bases are TGCGCCAGCAGTGAGTCCTCAGGATTCACTGAAGCTTTCTTT.

This clone has only one observation. The same CDR3 also results from other DNA sequences found in this sample. CDR3 region: CASSLRGLEAFF. The CDR3 bases are TGTGCCAGCAGTTTACGGGGACTTGAAGCTTTCTTT. V usage is TRBV3-1 (or the pseudogene TRBV3-2) and J usage is TRBJ1-1; TRBD1 is a possible D gene (5 bases). Germline values: CDR1 LGHDT, CDR2 YNNKEL (reference sequence). The CDR3 has 12 amino acids. V lost 6 bases and J lost 7, with 12 bases in between.

This chain joins TRBV7-2 and TRBJ1-1, with a weak D call TRBD1 (5 bases). The V gene's germline CDR1 is SGHTA and CDR2 FQGNSA. CDR3 length: 14 amino acids. V lost 1 base, J lost 5 bases, and 11 bases lay in between. The CDR3 DNA is TGTGCCAGCAGCTTAGGGCAGGGTATAACTGAAGCTTTCTTT. Translating gives CASSLGQGITEAFF.

The gene calls are TRBV7-9 and TRBJ1-1; 8 bases are shared with TRBD1. The CDR3 loop spans 13 amino acids. Per the germline V gene, CDR1 is SEHNR and CDR2 is FQNEAQ (reference sequence). Trimming removed 5 bases from V and 3 bases from J; junction bases left unmatched: 2. CDR3 amino acids: CASSQTGDTEAFF. In DNA form, the CDR3 reads TGTGCCAGCAGCCAGACAGGGGACACTGAAGCTTTCTTT.

The J gene is TRBJ1-4, the V gene TRBV6-2 or TRBV6-3, with D possibly matching TRBD1 (6 bases). The germline CDR1 and CDR2 sequences are MNHEY and SVGEGT. V was pared by 2 bases and J by 8 bases, with 15 bases between. The CDR3 is made up of 15 amino acids. As DNA, the CDR3 is TGTGCCAGCAGTTACCGGGTCAGGGGAGAAGAAAAACTGTTTTTT. This sequence encodes CASSYRVRGEEKLFF.

The chain carries TRBV7-8 and TRBJ2-5; maybe TRBD2 (6 bases). V was clipped by 5 bases and J by 6 bases, with 19 bases between them. CDR1 and CDR2 from the germline V gene are SGHVS and FQNEAQ. The CDR3 sequence is 15 residues long. The CDR3: CASSQGDFRAKTQYF. In nucleotides, the CDR3 is TGTGCCAGCAGCCAAGGGGACTTTCGGGCAAAGACCCAGTACTTC. The whole variable domain, filled in from reference TRBV7-8 and TRBJ2-5, reads GAGVSQSPRYKVAKRGQDVALRCDPISGHVSLFWYQQALGQGPEFLTYFQNEAQLDKSGLPSDRFFAERPEGSVSTLKIQRTQQEDSAVYLCASSQGDFRAKTQYFGPGTRLLVL.

The chain employs TRBV9 and TRBJ1-4; no clear D gene. The CDR3 loop spans 14 amino acids. Germline V gene data show CDR1 as SGDLS and CDR2 as YYNGEE. The ends were cut back, 0 bases at V and 2 bases at J, with 5 bases in the middle. The DNA for the CDR3 is TGTGCCAGCAGCGTAGACGGGACTAATGAAAAACTGTTTTTT. It is translated as CASSVDGTNEKLFF.

This clone was counted once. This rearrangement joins TRBV24-1 to TRBJ2-2, with a possible D match to TRBD1 (6 bases). The CDR3 length is 14 residues. Germline values: CDR1 KGHDR, CDR2 SFDVKD. V was trimmed by 3 bases and J by 6 bases, leaving 10 bases between them. The CDR3 nucleotides read TGTGCCACCAGTGATGTCAGGGGATCCGGGGAGCTGTTTTTT. This sequence encodes CATSDVRGSGELFF.

The chain has TRBV4-2 and TRBJ1-5; 7 nucleotides align to TRBD1. The germline CDR1 and CDR2 sequences are LGHNA and YNFKEQ. Trimming removed 0 bases from V and 5 bases from J; junction bases left unmatched: 7. The CDR3 consists of 16 residues. The CDR3 bases are TGTGCCAGCAGCCAAGATCCGGGGACAGAAGATCAGCCCCAGCATTTT. It is translated as CASSQDPGTEDQPQHF.

This clone showed up just a few times. The gene calls are TRBV30 and TRBJ1-1; 8 bases agree with TRBD1. V lost 6 bases, J lost 0 bases, and 9 bases stayed unmatched. This CDR3 has 15 residues. Germline loops: CDR1 GTSNPN, CDR2 SVGIG (reference sequence). The CDR3 region has the DNA TGTGCCTGCAACCCAGGGGGCCGGATGAACACTGAAGCTTTCTTT. Translation: CACNPGGRMNTEAFF.

The gene calls are TRBV9 and TRBJ2-7; 11 positions agree with TRBD2. V lost 0 bases to trimming and J lost 4 bases; unmatched junction nucleotides: 3. CDR3 length: 15 residues. Germline V gene data show CDR1 as SGDLS and CDR2 as YYNGEE. The CDR3 sequence: CASSVVAGGDYEQYF. The CDR3, as DNA: TGTGCCAGCAGCGTAGTAGCGGGGGGGGATTACGAGCAGTACTTC.

This chain uses TRBV18 with TRBJ1-1, with 8 bases lining up with TRBD1. Germline V gene sequence: CDR1 KGHSH, CDR2 LQKENI. CDR3 length equals 15 residues. The V segment lost 3 bases and the J segment 6 bases; nucleotides outside the gene matches: 9. CDR3 protein: CASSPALQGAAEAFF. The CDR3 DNA sequence: TGTGCCAGCTCACCCGCACTCCAGGGGGCGGCTGAAGCTTTCTTT. Full variable domain (missing parts from reference TRBV18 and TRBJ1-1): NAGVMQNPRHLVRRRGQEARLRCSPMKGHSHVYWYRQLPEEGLKFMVYLQKENIIDESGMPKERFSAEFPKEGPSILRIQQVVRGDSAAYFCASSPALQGAAEAFFGQGTRLTVV.

This rearrangement joins TRBV7-8 to TRBJ1-4; D gene ambiguous. V was shortened by 1 base and J by 10 bases, with 10 bases between the two germline ends. This CDR3 comprises 13 residues. Germline CDR1 and CDR2: SGHVS and FQNEAQ. CDR3 sequence (DNA): TGTGCCAGCAGCTTAGAAGAGAGGGTAAAACTGTTTTTT. Translation gives CASSLEERVKLFF.

The chain joins TRBV6-2 or TRBV6-3 to TRBJ1-1; D call uncertain. Trimming removed 0 bases at V and 1 base at J, with 9 bases between. CDR1 and CDR2 (germline): MNHEY, SVGEGT. This CDR3 region has 15 residues. The CDR3 DNA follows: TGTGCCAGCAGTTACTCCCGGACTGAGAACACTGAAGCTTTCTTT. Its translation is CASSYSRTENTEAFF.

This clone turned up a few times. The V call is TRBV6-2 or TRBV6-3, the J call TRBJ1-1; D uncertain. Germline CDR1 reads MNHEY; CDR2 reads SVGEGT. The CDR3 covers 13 residues. Trimming pared 2 bases from V and 10 bases from J, leaving 14 bases between. The CDR3 DNA reads as TGTGCCAGCAGTTACGTACCGGGTCAGAGAGCTTTCTTT. Encoded protein: CASSYVPGQRAFF.

This clone was seen more than once but under ten times. The chain has TRBV5-1 and TRBJ1-5, with TRBD1 as a possible D gene (5 bases). The germline CDR1 and CDR2 sequences are SGHRS and YFSETQ. Trimming left V 0 bases short and J 2 bases short, with 9 bases between. This CDR3 region has 15 residues. Here the CDR3 DNA reads TGCGCCAGCAGCTTGGCAGGGTACGGCAATCAGCCCCAGCATTTT. Its protein product is CASSLAGYGNQPQHF.